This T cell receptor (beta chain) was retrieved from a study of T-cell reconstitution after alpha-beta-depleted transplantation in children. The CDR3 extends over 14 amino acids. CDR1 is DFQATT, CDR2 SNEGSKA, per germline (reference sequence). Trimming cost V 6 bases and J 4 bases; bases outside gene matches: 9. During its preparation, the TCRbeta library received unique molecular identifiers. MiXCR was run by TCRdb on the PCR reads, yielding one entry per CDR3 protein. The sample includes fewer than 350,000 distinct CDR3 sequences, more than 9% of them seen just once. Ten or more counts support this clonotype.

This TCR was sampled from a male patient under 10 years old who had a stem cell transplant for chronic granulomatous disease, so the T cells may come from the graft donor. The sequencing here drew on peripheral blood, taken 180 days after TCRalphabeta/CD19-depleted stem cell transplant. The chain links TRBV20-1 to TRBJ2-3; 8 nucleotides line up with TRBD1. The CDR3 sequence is CSAHRQGLADTQYF. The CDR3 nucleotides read TGCAGTGCACATCGACAGGGGCTTGCAGATACGCAGTATTTT.